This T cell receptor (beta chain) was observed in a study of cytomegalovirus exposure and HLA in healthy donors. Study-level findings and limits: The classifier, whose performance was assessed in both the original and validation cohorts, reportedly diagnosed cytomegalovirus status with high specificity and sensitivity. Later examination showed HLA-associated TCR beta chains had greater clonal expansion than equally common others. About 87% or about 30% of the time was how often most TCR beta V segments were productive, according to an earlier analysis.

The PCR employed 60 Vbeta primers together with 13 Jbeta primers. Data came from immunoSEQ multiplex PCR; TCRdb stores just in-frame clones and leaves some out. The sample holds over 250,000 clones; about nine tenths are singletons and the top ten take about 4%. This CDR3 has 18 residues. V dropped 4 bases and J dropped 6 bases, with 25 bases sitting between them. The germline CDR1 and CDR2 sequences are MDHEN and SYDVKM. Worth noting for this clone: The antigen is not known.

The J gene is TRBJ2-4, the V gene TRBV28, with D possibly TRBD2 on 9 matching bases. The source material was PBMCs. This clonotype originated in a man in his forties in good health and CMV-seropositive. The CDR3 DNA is TGTGCCAGCAGTTCACGGGACAGGCTCAGTAGCGGGAGAAACATTCAGTACTTC. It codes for CASSSRDRLSSGRNIQYF.